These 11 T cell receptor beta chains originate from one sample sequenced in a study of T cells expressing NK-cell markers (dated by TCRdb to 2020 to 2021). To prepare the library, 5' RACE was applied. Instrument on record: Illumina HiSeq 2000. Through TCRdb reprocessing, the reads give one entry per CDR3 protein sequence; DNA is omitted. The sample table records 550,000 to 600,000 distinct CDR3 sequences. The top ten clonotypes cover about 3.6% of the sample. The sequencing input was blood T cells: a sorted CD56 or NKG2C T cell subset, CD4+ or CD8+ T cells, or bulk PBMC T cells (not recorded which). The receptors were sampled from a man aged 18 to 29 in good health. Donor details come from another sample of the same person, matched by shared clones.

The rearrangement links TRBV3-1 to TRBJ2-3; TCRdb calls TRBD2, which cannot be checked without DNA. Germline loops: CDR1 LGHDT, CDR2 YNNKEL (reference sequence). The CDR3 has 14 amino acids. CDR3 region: CASTRLAGEHTQYF.

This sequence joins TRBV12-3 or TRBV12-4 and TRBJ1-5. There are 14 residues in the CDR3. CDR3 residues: CASSFLGPNQPQHF.

The CDR3 sequence: CASSLRGVRELYEQYF. V and J are TRBV6-2 or TRBV6-3 and TRBJ2-7; TCRdb's assignment of TRBD1 cannot be checked, as there is no DNA. Germline CDR1 and CDR2: MNHEY and SVGEGT. The CDR3 has 16 amino acids.

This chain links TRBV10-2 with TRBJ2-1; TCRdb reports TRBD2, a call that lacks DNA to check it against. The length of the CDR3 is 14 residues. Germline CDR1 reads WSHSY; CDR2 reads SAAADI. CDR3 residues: CASRGVRGGNEQFF.

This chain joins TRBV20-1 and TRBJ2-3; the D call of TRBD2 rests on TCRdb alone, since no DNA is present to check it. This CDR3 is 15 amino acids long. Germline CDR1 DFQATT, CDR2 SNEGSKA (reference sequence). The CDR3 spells CSARDSWRSTDTQYF.

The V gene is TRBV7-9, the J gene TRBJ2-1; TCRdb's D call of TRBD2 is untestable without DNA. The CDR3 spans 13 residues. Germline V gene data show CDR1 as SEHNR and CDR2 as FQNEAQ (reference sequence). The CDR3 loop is CASSPTRTAEQFF.

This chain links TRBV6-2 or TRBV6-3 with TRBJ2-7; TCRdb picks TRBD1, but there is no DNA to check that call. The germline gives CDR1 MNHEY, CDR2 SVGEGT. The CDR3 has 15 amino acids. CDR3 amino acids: CASSSQGTGRFEQYF.

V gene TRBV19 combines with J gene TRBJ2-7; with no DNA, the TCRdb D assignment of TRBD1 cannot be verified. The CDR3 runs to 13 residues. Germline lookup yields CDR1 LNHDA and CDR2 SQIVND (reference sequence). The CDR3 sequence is CASSETARYEQYF.

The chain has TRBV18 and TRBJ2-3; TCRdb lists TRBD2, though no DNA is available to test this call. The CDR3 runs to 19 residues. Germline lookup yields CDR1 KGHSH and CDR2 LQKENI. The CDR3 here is CASSPQGPFGRRPPDTQYF.

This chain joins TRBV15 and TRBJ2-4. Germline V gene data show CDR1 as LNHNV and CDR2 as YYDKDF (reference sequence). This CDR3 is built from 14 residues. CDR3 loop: CASSGGVAKNIQYF.

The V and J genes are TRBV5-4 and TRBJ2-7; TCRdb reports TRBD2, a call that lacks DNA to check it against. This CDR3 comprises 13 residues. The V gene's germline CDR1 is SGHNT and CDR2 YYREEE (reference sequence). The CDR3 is CASRGGRGAEQYF.